The 3 T cell receptor beta chains below were found in one sample sequenced in a study of cytomegalovirus exposure and HLA in healthy donors. The PCR was carried out with 60 Vbeta primers and 13 Jbeta primers. Sequenced by immunoSEQ multiplex PCR; TCRdb stores in-frame clones only, minus some. The sample lists 150,000 to 200,000 clones, 75% to 85% seen once, with less than 2% in the top ten. Material: PBMCs. These receptors were obtained from a woman between 18 and 29 years old in good health and CMV-seronegative.

The CDR3: CASSLSPGNSNQPQHF. The CDR3 DNA reads TGTGCCAGCAGTTTATCCCCAGGGAATAGCAATCAGCCCCAGCATTTT. V is TRBV28 and J is TRBJ1-5; maybe TRBD1 (5 bases). V was pared by 1 base and J by 0 bases, with 10 bases between. The CDR3 totals 16 residues. The V gene's germline CDR1 is MDHEN and CDR2 SYDVKM.

The rearrangement links TRBV5-1 to TRBJ2-2; 7 bases line up with TRBD1. Per germline, CDR1 SGHRS and CDR2 YFSETQ. V shed 5 bases and J 7 bases; nucleotides not matched to a gene: 11. The CDR3 sequence is 15 residues long. The CDR3 DNA is TGCGCCAGCAGTTTGACAGGGCCGGGTATCGGGGAGCTGTTTTTT. It yields the protein CASSLTGPGIGELFF.

V usage is TRBV27 and J usage is TRBJ2-7; tentatively, D is TRBD1 (6 bases). Germline-derived CDR1 and CDR2 are MNHEY and SMNVEV (reference sequence). The CDR3 length is 13 residues. In nucleotides, the CDR3 is TGTAGCGCAGGGGCTAGTCGTGTCTCCGAGCAGTACTTC. This encodes CSAGASRVSEQYF.